This TCR beta chain was sequenced for a study of human T cells and chemical hapten exposure. Broader study findings: Expanded TCR sets contained significantly more large CDR3 similarity clusters than controls. After DPC sensitization, TCRs above 1 in 1000 frequency showed no change.

TCRdb fed the RACE reads into MiXCR, producing one record per CDR3 protein. The data contain some 340,000 distinct CDR3 sequences, roughly 6.9% of them singletons. Looked up from germline, CDR1 is LGHDT and CDR2 is YNNKEL (reference sequence). The CDR3 extends over 13 amino acids. V was clipped by 0 bases and J by 4 bases, with 6 bases between them. This clonotype occurred a few times. Its antigen remains unknown. The time point is: patch test 1, 2 weeks after DPC sensitization. Regarding treatment: therapeutic diphenylcyclopropenone sensitization with weekly scalp DPC. Participating donors were patients with alopecia, aged 18 to 70 years, considered appropriate candidates for DPC.

This TCR was sampled from a woman under 30 with alopecia areata. Some clones in this sample may be carry-over from other donors' samples. The chain uses TRBV3-1 and TRBJ1-2, with no clear D. The source was whole blood, collected in connection with sensitization to the hapten diphenylcyclopropenone (DPC). CDR3 sequence: CASSQERAYGYTF. Here the CDR3 DNA reads TGTGCCAGCAGCCAAGAGAGGGCCTATGGCTACACCTTC. The variable domain in full, with the rest retrieved from reference TRBV3-1 and TRBJ1-2, is DTAVSQTPKYLVTQMGNDKSIKCEQNLGHDTMYWYKQDSKKFLKIMFSYNNKELIINETVPNRFSPKSPDKAHLNLHINSLELGDSAVYFCASSQERAYGYTFGSGTRLTVV.